These T cell receptor beta chains were read from a single sample in a study of control samples from healthy donors and cancer patients. TCRdb's table, derived via immunoSEQ multiplex PCR, lists solely in-frame clones and lacks some. The sample has 130,000 or so clones; 90% to 95% are singletons. The source material was blood. The receptor set was obtained from a man aged 40-49 years in good health. CDR3s include the opening cysteine and the closing phenylalanine or tryptophan. The D gene is left open where the match is weak. Clone size is stated in some rows and not others, as once, few, many or a class when expanded.

v_call,j_call,d_call,clone_size,cdr3_nt,cdr3_aa
TRBV5-1,TRBJ2-5,TRBD2,NA,TGCGCCAGCAGCCCCAGAACTAGCGGTCAAGAGACCCAGTACTTC,CASSPRTSGQETQYF
TRBV18,TRBJ2-1,NA,NA,TGTGCCAGCTCCCCCACTAGGGCGAATCTTTTCTTC,CASSPTRANLFF
TRBV6-5,TRBJ1-5,NA,NA,TGTGCCAGCATAGAGGGAGGGATAGGTCAGCCCCAGCATTTT,CASIEGGIGQPQHF
TRBV3-1/TRBV3-2,TRBJ1-6,NA,NA,TGTGCCAGCAGCCAGGCAGGGTTGAATTCACCCCTCCACTTT,CASSQAGLNSPLHF
TRBV14,TRBJ2-3,TRBD2,NA,TGTGCCAGCAGTCCAGACCAGCGGGAGGGTGAGGGCACAGATACGCAGTATTTT,CASSPDQREGEGTDTQYF
TRBV27,TRBJ1-5,TRBD1,NA,TGTGCCAGCAGTTGGACAGGTACCAATCAGCCCCAGCATTTT,CASSWTGTNQPQHF
TRBV9,TRBJ2-7,NA,NA,TGTGCCAGCAGCGCAACAGGGAAAGGGGAGCAAGACGAGCAGTACTTC,CASSATGKGEQDEQYF
TRBV11-2,TRBJ2-7,NA,NA,TGTGCCAGCAGCCTAACAAAGTACGAGCAGTACTTC,CASSLTKYEQYF
TRBV10-3,TRBJ2-5,NA,NA,TGTGCCATCAGTGAGAGCGCCGAGACCCAGTACTTC,CAISESAETQYF
TRBV14,TRBJ2-7,TRBD2,once,TGTGCCAGCAGCCGGACTAGCGGGGGTGGCCTACACTACGAGCAGTACTTC,CASSRTSGGGLHYEQYF
TRBV6-6,TRBJ1-1,NA,NA,TGTGCCAGCAGTTACAGGGCGAACACTGAAGCTTTCTTT,CASSYRANTEAFF
TRBV11-3,TRBJ2-1,NA,NA,TGTGCCAGCAGCGTTCGACAGGACACCTACAATGAGCAGTTCTTC,CASSVRQDTYNEQFF
TRBV12-3/TRBV12-4,TRBJ1-6,NA,NA,TGTGCCAGCACCCCTTCCAAGGGACCCCTCCACTTT,CASTPSKGPLHF
TRBV15,TRBJ1-3,NA,NA,TGTGCCACCAGCAGAGATCTCGACAGGACGAAAGGAAACACCATATATTTT,CATSRDLDRTKGNTIYF
TRBV5-1,TRBJ2-5,NA,NA,TGCGCCAGCAGCGCCCTGGAGGGCCAAGAGACCCAGTACTTC,CASSALEGQETQYF
TRBV12-3/TRBV12-4,TRBJ2-7,TRBD1,once,TGTGCCAGCAGGGGACAGGGGGCGGGCGAGCAGTACTTC,CASRGQGAGEQYF
TRBV10-3,TRBJ1-6,NA,NA,TGTGCCACTGGACGGAAAAGCTCCTATAATTCACCCCTCCACTTT,CATGRKSSYNSPLHF
TRBV5-6,TRBJ1-1,NA,NA,TGTGCCAGCAGCTTGGGGGCGGGGAACACTGAAGCTTTCTTT,CASSLGAGNTEAFF
TRBV15,TRBJ2-7,TRBD1,NA,TGTGCCACCAGCAGACCTAGGGGGCTGGTAACCTACGAGCAGTACTTC,CATSRPRGLVTYEQYF
TRBV28,TRBJ2-7,NA,once,TGTGCCAGCAGCCCCTGGGACGGAAGCTCCTACGAGCAGTACTTC,CASSPWDGSSYEQYF